The text below deals with one TCR beta chain. Its antigen is unknown. CD4+ and CD8+ cells were isolated by positive magnetic bead selection, with purity checked by flow cytometry. The data belong to a study of somatic mutations in cytotoxic T cells in rheumatoid arthritis. Looking at the study overall: Using a FACSAria II or Sony SH800, a portion of the V beta antibody-stained T-cell populations were flow-sorted at nearly 100% purity, and among those populations were V beta1+ cells that were then sequenced for TCRB. Study outcomes and limitations: Age-matched healthy controls and rheumatoid arthritis patients had CD8+ T-cell clonality that did not differ significantly. Nobody adjusted the slight TRBV07 underrepresentation in rheumatoid arthritis patients for multiple comparisons.

Assay: immunoSEQ multiplex PCR; the TCRdb copy retains only in-frame clones and omits some. This table holds approximately 11,000 clones, 65% to 80% found once. Germline V gives CDR1 MNHEY, CDR2 SMNVEV (reference sequence). V gave up 6 bases and J gave up 4 bases; unmatched junction bases: 9. The CDR3 runs 15 residues. The sequence was collected from an adult with rheumatoid arthritis. V gene TRBV27 combines with J gene TRBJ2-5; 9 bases agree with TRBD1. Sequencing was done on a sample of CD8+ T cells sorted from blood. CDR3 sequence: CASSLQGAGRETQYF. CDR3 nucleotide sequence: TGTGCCAGCAGCCTACAGGGGGCGGGTCGAGAGACCCAGTACTTC.